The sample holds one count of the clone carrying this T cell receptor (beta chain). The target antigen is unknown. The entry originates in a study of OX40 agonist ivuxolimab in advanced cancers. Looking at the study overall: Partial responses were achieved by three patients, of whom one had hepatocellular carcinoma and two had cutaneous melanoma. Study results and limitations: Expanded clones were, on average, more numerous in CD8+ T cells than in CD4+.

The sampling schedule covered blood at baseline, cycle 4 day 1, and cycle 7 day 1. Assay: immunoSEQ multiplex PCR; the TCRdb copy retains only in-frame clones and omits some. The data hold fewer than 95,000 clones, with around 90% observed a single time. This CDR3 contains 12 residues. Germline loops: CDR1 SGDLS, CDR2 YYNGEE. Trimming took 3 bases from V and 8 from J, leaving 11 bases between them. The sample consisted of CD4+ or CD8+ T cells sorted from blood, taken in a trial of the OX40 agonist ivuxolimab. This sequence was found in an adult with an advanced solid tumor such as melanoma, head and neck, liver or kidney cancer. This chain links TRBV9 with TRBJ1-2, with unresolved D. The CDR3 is CASSAHSDGYTF. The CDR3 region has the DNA TGTGCCAGCAGCGCCCACAGTGACGGCTACACCTTC.